The T cell receptor beta chain described here comes from a study of T-cell reconstitution after alpha-beta-depleted transplantation in children. Concerning this clonotype: Its antigen is undetermined.

Findings and limits, study-wide: Some patients' high day-60 TCRbeta diversity was attributed to recipient cells surviving conditioning. Once a year had passed after transplant, T-cell counts and diversity came mostly from newly produced T cells. Several hundred rapidly expanded clones from non-depleted graft cells reportedly supplied alpha-beta T cells about two months post-transplant.

The CDR3 runs to 16 residues. CDR1 is SGDLS and CDR2 is YYNGEE in the germline V gene. Losses at the gene ends were 3 bases for V and 3 bases for J; bases not matched to a gene: 6. Using unique molecular identifiers, the investigators prepared the TCRbeta library. TCRdb recomputed calls from the PCR reads with MiXCR, one row per CDR3 protein. The data contain hundreds of thousands of distinct CDR3 sequences, approximately 15% of them singletons. This specimen consisted of PBMCs, mostly from graft donor cells, obtained 360 days after TCRalphabeta/CD19-depleted stem cell transplant. J is TRBJ2-1 and V is TRBV9, with 10 bases aligning to TRBD1. This clonotype was obtained from a male patient younger than 18 who had a stem cell transplant for acute lymphoblastic leukemia, so the T cells may come from the graft donor. In DNA, the CDR3 is TGTGCCAGCAGCGAAGAGACAGGGGGCTTCTACAATGAGCAGTTCTTC. This sequence encodes CASSEETGGFYNEQFF.